These 21 T cell receptor beta chains came from one sample sequenced in a study of blood T cell repertoires in COVID-19. Profiling relied on immunoSEQ multiplex PCR, and the TCRdb table lists in-frame clones only, not all of them. The repertoire holds about 160,000 clones, with roughly 90% as singletons. The sequenced sample consisted of PBMCs or T cells enriched from blood (not recorded which). These receptors originate from a woman in her forties or fifties who had recovered from COVID-19.

The chain's CDR3 is CASSYVIGPRGTQYF. The CDR3 DNA sequence: TGTGCCAGCAGTTACGTTATAGGTCCCCGGGGGACCCAGTACTTC. The rearrangement joins TRBV6-2 or TRBV6-3 to TRBJ2-5, with D perhaps TRBD2 (5 bases). The ends were cut back, 2 bases at V and 7 bases at J, with 17 bases in the middle. The CDR3 has 15 amino acids. Germline V gives CDR1 MNHEY, CDR2 SVGEGT.

The rearrangement links TRBV6-5 to TRBJ2-1; D perhaps matches TRBD2 (6 bases). The CDR3 has 15 residues. V was clipped by 7 bases and J by 3 bases, with 16 bases between them. Germline V CDR1 and CDR2: MNHEY, SVGAGI. This CDR3 reads CASIGSGSGYNEQFF. As DNA, the CDR3 is TGTGCCAGCATCGGTTCCGGTAGCGGCTACAATGAGCAGTTCTTC.

This clone was seen more than once but under ten times. The V call is TRBV4-3, the J call TRBJ1-1; D uncertain. Trimming took off 1 base at V and 3 bases at J, with 9 bases between the two ends. Germline-derived CDR1 and CDR2 are LGHNA and YSLEER. The CDR3 sequence is 14 residues long. Written as DNA, the CDR3 is TGCGCCAGCAGCCAAGTGTTAGCCTACACTGAAGCTTTCTTT. Its protein product is CASSQVLAYTEAFF.

CDR3 residues: CASGLGQGANSPLHF. As DNA, the CDR3 is TGTGCTAGTGGTTTGGGGCAGGGGGCTAATTCACCCCTCCACTTT. This chain uses TRBV12-5 with TRBJ1-6; 8 nucleotides match TRBD1. The CDR3 has 15 amino acids. The trim removed 1 base at V and 6 bases at J, leaving 2 bases unmatched. The germline CDR1 and CDR2 sequences are LGHNT and FRNRAP.

The rearrangement joins TRBV7-9 to TRBJ1-6, with D possibly being TRBD1 (6 bases). Trimming took 3 bases from V and 7 from J, leaving 16 bases between them. This CDR3 region has 16 residues. Germline CDR1 is SEHNR and CDR2 is FQNEAQ (reference sequence). CDR3 amino acids: CASSLVAGGRNSPLHF. CDR3 nucleotide sequence: TGTGCCAGCAGCTTGGTCGCCGGGGGGCGAAATTCACCCCTCCACTTT.

The chain is built from TRBV18 and TRBJ2-5, with D perhaps matching TRBD1 (6 bases). This CDR3 is built from 14 residues. Germline-derived CDR1 and CDR2 are KGHSH and LQKENI. Trimming removed 4 bases from V and 2 bases from J, with 11 bases in between. The CDR3 sequence is CASSLNQGQETQYF. Written as DNA, the CDR3 is TGTGCCAGCTCACTTAACCAGGGGCAAGAGACCCAGTACTTC.

This chain uses TRBV9 with TRBJ1-1, with 7 nucleotides matching TRBD1. The V segment lost 3 bases and the J segment 0 bases; nucleotides outside the gene matches: 5. Germline V lookup: CDR1 SGDLS, CDR2 YYNGEE. This CDR3 is 15 amino acids long. CDR3 residues: CASSGLTGLNTEAFF. Here the CDR3 DNA reads TGTGCCAGCAGCGGCTTGACAGGGTTGAACACTGAAGCTTTCTTT. The full variable domain, rest sourced from reference TRBV9 and TRBJ1-1, is DSGVTQTPKHLITATGQRVTLRCSPRSGDLSVYWYQQSLDQGLQFLIQYYNGEERAKGNILERFSAQQFPDLHSELNLSSLELGDSALYFCASSGLTGLNTEAFFGQGTRLTVV.

A remark on this clone: Other nucleotide sequences in the sample specify the same CDR3. V is TRBV7-2 and J is TRBJ2-2, with TRBD2 identical over 9 bases. There are 17 residues in the CDR3. From germline, CDR1 is SGHTA and CDR2 FQGNSA. V lost 1 base, J lost 0 bases, and 3 bases stayed unmatched. The CDR3 is CASSLVASGANTGELFF. In nucleotides, the CDR3 is TGTGCCAGCAGCTTAGTAGCTAGCGGGGCGAACACCGGGGAGCTGTTTTTT.

CDR3 residues: CASSLELNEQFF. The CDR3 nucleotides read TGTGCCAGCAGCCTGGAGTTGAATGAGCAGTTCTTC. The rearrangement links TRBV12-3 or TRBV12-4 to TRBJ2-1; D gene ambiguous. V gave up 6 bases and J gave up 7 bases, with 10 bases separating them. The CDR3 is made up of 12 amino acids.

The rearrangement uses TRBV30 and TRBJ1-6; D remains unclear. Germline V gene data show CDR1 as GTSNPN and CDR2 as SVGIG (reference sequence). V shed 0 bases and J shed 10 bases, with 10 bases lying between them. The CDR3 runs 13 residues. The CDR3, as DNA: TGTGCCTGGAGTGTACTAGGGCTCTCACCCCTCCACTTT. This codes for CAWSVLGLSPLHF. The full variable domain, rest sourced from reference TRBV30 and TRBJ1-6, is SQTIHQWPATLVQPVGSPLSLECTVEGTSNPNLYWYRQAAGRGLQLLFYSVGIGQISSEVPQNLSASRPQDRQFILSSKKLLLSDSGFYLCAWSVLGLSPLHFGNGTRLTVT.

The chain links TRBV10-2 to TRBJ2-7; 8 positions match TRBD1. The CDR3 consists of 15 residues. J was trimmed by 2 bases and V by 7 bases; bases with no gene match: 10. Germline V CDR1 and CDR2: WSHSY, SAAADI. The DNA of the CDR3 is TGCGCCAGCACCGATCCGGGACAGGTTACCTACGAGCAGTACTTC. This encodes CASTDPGQVTYEQYF.

The chain carries TRBV5-6 and TRBJ2-5, with 9 nucleotides matching TRBD1. Trimming cost V 3 bases and J 7 bases; bases outside gene matches: 7. Germline values: CDR1 SGHDT, CDR2 YYEEEE. This CDR3 region has 14 residues. CDR3 region: CASSSGQGSTTQYF. CDR3 nucleotides: TGTGCCAGCAGCTCTGGACAGGGGAGCACGACCCAGTACTTC.

This clone appeared a single time. The V gene is TRBV23-1, the J gene TRBJ2-5; D unclear. TRBV23-1 is assigned to the ORF class and has an uncertain function. The CDR3 sequence is 14 residues long. V lost 3 bases and J lost 3, with 11 bases in between. The CDR3 nucleotides read TGCGCCAGCAGTCATCCGGGTCCGGAAGAGACCCAGTACTTC. This sequence encodes CASSHPGPEETQYF.

The chain combines TRBV6-5 with TRBJ1-4; D not resolved. V was clipped by 2 bases and J by 5 bases, with 6 bases between them. The CDR3 is made up of 13 amino acids. CDR1 and CDR2 from the germline V gene are MNHEY and SVGAGI. The CDR3 loop is CASSYGGNEKLFF. The CDR3 DNA follows: TGTGCCAGCAGTTACGGCGGGAATGAAAAACTGTTTTTT.

This clone was detected once. The chain joins TRBV7-3 to TRBJ2-2; 9 bases map to TRBD1. Germline CDR1 is SGHTA and CDR2 is FQGTGA. This CDR3 has 15 amino acids. V dropped 5 bases and J dropped 3; count of bases not matched to a gene: 4. CDR3 protein: CASSPRTGDTGELFF. The DNA for the CDR3 is TGTGCCAGCAGCCCCCGGACAGGGGACACCGGGGAGCTGTTTTTT.

The rearrangement uses TRBV11-2 and TRBJ2-3; 9 bases match TRBD2. Germline CDR1 SGHAT, CDR2 FQNNGV. The CDR3 spans 16 residues. The trim removed 1 base at V and 6 bases at J, leaving 8 bases unmatched. For the CDR3, the DNA is TGTGCCAGCAGCTTAGGGTGGCGCGGGGGGGAGGATACGCAGTATTTT. As protein: CASSLGWRGGEDTQYF. The full variable domain, completed using reference TRBV11-2 and TRBJ2-3, is EAGVAQSPRYKIIEKRQSVAFWCNPISGHATLYWYQQILGQGPKLLIQFQNNGVVDDSQLPKDRFSAERLKGVDSTLKIQPAKLEDSAVYLCASSLGWRGGEDTQYFGPGTRLTVL.

V usage is TRBV19 and J usage is TRBJ2-7; 8 bases are a match to TRBD1. CDR1 is LNHDA and CDR2 is SQIVND in the germline V gene (reference sequence). The V gene end was trimmed by 7 bases and the J gene end by 0 bases; junction bases not matched to a gene: 5. The CDR3 is 14 amino acids. The CDR3 bases are TGTGCCAGTAAGGACAGGGCGAACTCCTACGAGCAGTACTTC. Its translation: CASKDRANSYEQYF.

The chain combines TRBV18 with TRBJ2-7, with TRBD1 matching over 7 bases. Trimming cost V 3 bases and J 0 bases; bases outside gene matches: 5. The CDR3 has 15 amino acids. The V gene's germline CDR1 is KGHSH and CDR2 LQKENI. The CDR3 reads CASSPGTADSYEQYF. CDR3 coding DNA: TGTGCCAGCTCACCCGGGACAGCGGACTCCTACGAGCAGTACTTC.

The chain has TRBV25-1 and TRBJ2-3; 12 nucleotides match TRBD2. With V trimmed by 3 bases and J by 5 bases, 9 bases remained unmatched. The CDR3 consists of 17 residues. Per germline, CDR1 MGHDK and CDR2 SYGVNS. CDR3 DNA sequence: TGTGCCAGCAGTGATCGGCTAGCGGGGGGGCGGAAAGATACGCAGTATTTT. Translated: CASSDRLAGGRKDTQYF.

This clone was observed a single time. This rearrangement joins TRBV6-2 or TRBV6-3 to TRBJ2-5; possible D gene TRBD2, 8 bases. The CDR3 is 17 residues long. Trimming removed 2 bases from V and 5 bases from J, with 21 bases in between. CDR1 is MNHEY, CDR2 SVGEGT, per germline. For the CDR3, the DNA is TGTGCCAGCAGTTACCCGAGGGGGCTAGCGGGTTACGAGACCCAGTACTTC. The encoded protein is CASSYPRGLAGYETQYF.

This chain's CDR3 is CASTGGGKALSEAFF. The CDR3 region has the DNA TGTGCCAGCACCGGGGGGGGGAAGGCCCTCTCTGAAGCTTTCTTT. This sequence joins TRBV6-6 and TRBJ1-1; the D gene is possibly TRBD1 (5 bases). V lost 7 bases and J 6 bases, leaving 21 bases between the germline ends. The length of the CDR3 is 15 residues. Germline-derived CDR1 and CDR2 are MNHNY and SVGAGI (reference sequence).